This is a list of T cell receptor beta chains from one sample in a study of response to subunit inactivated influenza vaccine. A single record per CDR3 protein comes from TCRdb applying MiXCR to the RT-PCR reads. Of some 800,000 distinct CDR3 sequences in the sample, about 20% were seen once. The input for sequencing was PBMCs from blood, taken 5 to 6 days after vaccination. The receptors stem from a man aged 50-59 years who received an inactivated influenza vaccine. Both conserved end residues are part of each CDR3.

j_gene	v_gene	CDR3aa
TRBJ2-7	TRBV19	CASSPEPSSYEQYF
TRBJ2-7	TRBV27	CASSLLGHSYEQYF
TRBJ1-5	TRBV20-1	CSAPLGHGQPQHF
TRBJ2-5	TRBV28	CASSGAELVPGETQYF
TRBJ2-1	TRBV6-5	CASSYFVAGGTDEQFF
TRBJ2-5	TRBV12-3/TRBV12-4	CASSSRAGTQYF
TRBJ2-7	TRBV3-1	CASSQGGTSGTQQYF
TRBJ2-7	TRBV3-1	CASSHRTTYEQYF
TRBJ2-5	TRBV5-1	CASSWTGQQETQYF
TRBJ2-2	TRBV12-3/TRBV12-4	CASSLSSGTNTGELFF
TRBJ2-3	TRBV2	CASSRGTSVADTQYF
TRBJ1-1	TRBV12-3/TRBV12-4	CASSLSTGRGAFF
TRBJ2-7	TRBV29-1	CSVVSSTSLEQYF
TRBJ2-7	TRBV7-2	CASSLGAGEARYEQYF
TRBJ2-7	TRBV5-5	CASSLEYRGLVGNEQYF
TRBJ1-1	TRBV6-2/TRBV6-3	CASRLAGGTEAFF
TRBJ1-6	TRBV7-8	CASSHGQGYSPLHF
TRBJ1-1	TRBV7-2	CASSLRGRANTEAFF
TRBJ2-7	TRBV5-6	CASSLTGGISHEQYF
TRBJ2-1	TRBV20-1	CSARGESGDYNEQFF
TRBJ2-1	TRBV20-1	CSARGQERLAGDNEQFF
TRBJ2-3	TRBV11-2	CASSFSTGLGTDTQYF
TRBJ1-2	TRBV27	CASSLRQEPNYGYTF
TRBJ2-7	TRBV7-9	CASKKGQGNYEQYF
TRBJ2-5	TRBV6-2/TRBV6-3	CASSHDLLRTQYF
TRBJ2-1	TRBV28	CASTGTFYNEQFF
TRBJ2-1	TRBV20-1	CSARIAGGPTGAYNEQFF
TRBJ2-1	TRBV4-1	CASSQATGLTHNEQFF
TRBJ2-1	TRBV27	CASSLSGGGHNEQFF
TRBJ2-7	TRBV7-9	CASSLVAGGLYF
TRBJ1-1	TRBV28	CASSLPTPLNTEAFF
TRBJ2-7	TRBV15	CATRDYLRAEQYF
TRBJ2-5	TRBV9	CASSVQGGEGETQYF
TRBJ2-7	TRBV12-3/TRBV12-4	CASSRDRGAEYEQYF
TRBJ2-3	TRBV28	CSSFGRGSTDTQYF
TRBJ2-5	TRBV20-1	CSARGRSGAQETQYF
TRBJ2-5	TRBV7-2	CASSLVRTQETQYF
TRBJ1-5	TRBV12-3/TRBV12-4	CASSKQGAIQPQHF
TRBJ2-7	TRBV29-1	CSVGIHTEQYF
TRBJ2-3	TRBV27	CASSWGPGGRSTDTQYF
TRBJ2-2	TRBV5-1	CASSKATSGRGTGELFF
TRBJ1-1	TRBV29-1	CSVVRDTEAFF
TRBJ2-1	TRBV7-2	CASSWGTSGPYNEQFF
TRBJ1-2	TRBV5-1	CASSLGYLGSNYGYTF